This T cell receptor (beta chain) was recovered during a study of CD8+CD57+ T cells in acquired aplastic anemia. Study-wide results and caveats: Significance was not reached for CD8+ Simpson's diversity between patients and controls. It was found that some 30 CD8+ CDR3 sequences were shared between patients and controls.

Germline V gene sequence: CDR1 DFQATT, CDR2 SNEGSKA (reference sequence). The CDR3 has 14 residues. V lost 4 bases to trimming and J lost 0 bases, with 7 bases between them. Turning to this clonotype: Its antigen is unidentified.

The template for TCR beta VDJ and CDR3 sequence profiling was genomic DNA. Each CDR3 protein is one row after TCRdb ran MiXCR on the reads. The sample carries roughly 160,000 distinct CDR3 sequences, about two thirds recorded once. Patients chosen for sequencing had shown CD8+CD57+ cell expansion by flow cytometry. In all patients, the disease was severe acquired aplastic anemia. Among the patients, none had received any therapy at the time of blood sampling. This chain links TRBV20-1 with TRBJ2-6, with D perhaps matching TRBD1 (5 bases). What was sequenced was sorted CD4+, CD8+, or CD8+CD57+ T cells (not recorded which) from PBMCs. The clonotype originates from a human donor with aplastic anemia. The CDR3 loop is CSAITGSGANVLTF. CDR3 in DNA: TGCAGTGCTATTACAGGCTCTGGGGCCAACGTCCTGACTTTC.